Shown below are 7 T cell receptor beta chains from a single sample sequenced in a study of T cell responses to AZD1222 COVID-19 vaccine. TCRdb's copy holds only in-frame clones and misses some; the assay was immunoSEQ multiplex PCR. This sample has 200,000 to 250,000 clones, with roughly 94% found just once. The specimen comprised peripheral blood, sampled 28 days after the second dose of the MenACWY control vaccine. These receptors were collected from an adult who received the MenACWY meningococcal vaccine as a control.

The V gene is TRBV9, the J gene TRBJ2-7, with a weak D call TRBD1 (5 bases). CDR3 length: 15 residues. The germline CDR1 and CDR2 sequences are SGDLS and YYNGEE. Trimming removed 0 bases at V and 0 bases at J, with 10 bases between. CDR3 coding DNA: TGTGCCAGCAGCGTAGCAGGGCATAGCTCCTACGAGCAGTACTTC. Residues: CASSVAGHSSYEQYF.

The rearrangement links TRBV6-5 to TRBJ2-1, with D unclear. V lost 1 base and J 9 bases, leaving 4 bases between the germline ends. CDR3 length: 11 residues. Germline-derived CDR1 and CDR2 are MNHEY and SVGAGI. The CDR3 here is CASSYFGEQFF. CDR3 in DNA: TGTGCCAGCAGTTACTTCGGTGAGCAGTTCTTC.

V usage is TRBV19 and J usage is TRBJ2-2; 7 bases line up with TRBD1. V shed 6 bases and J 1 base; nucleotides not matched to a gene: 5. The CDR3 contains 15 residues. Germline values: CDR1 LNHDA, CDR2 SQIVND (reference sequence). The CDR3 reads CASRTDRLNTGELFF. CDR3 DNA sequence: TGTGCCAGTAGGACGGACAGGCTGAACACCGGGGAGCTGTTTTTT.

The CDR3 coding sequence is TGTGCCAGCAGTTACGAGAGGGGGAACGCCTACGAGCAGTACTTC. Translating gives CASSYERGNAYEQYF. The chain has TRBV6-5 and TRBJ2-7, with a tentative D call TRBD1 (6 bases). CDR1 is MNHEY, CDR2 SVGAGI, per germline. With 2 bases removed from V and 2 bases from J, the gap between germline ends came to 13 bases. This CDR3 has 15 residues.

The chain carries TRBV29-1 and TRBJ2-4; D assignment may be TRBD1 or TRBD2 (5 bases each). Per germline, CDR1 SQVTM and CDR2 ANQGSEA. The CDR3 extends over 13 amino acids. Between the trimmed V and J ends, which lost 2 bases and 6 bases, there was a span of 11 bases. The CDR3, as DNA: TGCAGCGTTGAAAGGGGTGGGAGAAACATTCAGTACTTC. It encodes CSVERGGRNIQYF.

The chain couples TRBV9 to TRBJ2-3; 8 nucleotides align to TRBD2. The germline V gene encodes CDR1 SGDLS and CDR2 YYNGEE. V dropped 1 base and J dropped 6; count of bases not matched to a gene: 10. This CDR3 comprises 16 residues. The CDR3 nucleotides read TGTGCCAGCAGCGTAAGACCCGGGGGGGCCATGGATACGCAGTATTTT. The encoded protein is CASSVRPGGAMDTQYF.

This clone was observed a single time. This chain links TRBV4-1 with TRBJ1-2, with 7 bases aligning to TRBD1. Germline trimming cut 6 bases from V and 3 bases from J; bases unmatched to any gene: 10. The CDR3 is 15 amino acids. Germline assignment: CDR1 MGHRA and CDR2 YSYEKL. The CDR3 is CASSRPGQQYYGYTF. The CDR3 DNA sequence: TGCGCCAGCAGTCGTCCGGGACAGCAATACTATGGCTACACCTTC.